The 13 T cell receptor beta chains listed next were all sequenced from one sample in a study of spatial heterogeneity in lung cancer. Time point indicated: sample taken at primary tumor resection. TCRdb ran MiXCR on the 5' RACE reads and lists one entry per CDR3 protein. This sample yields about 61,000 distinct CDR3 sequences, of which under 7.5% are seen a single time; roughly 15% belongs to the top ten. The sequences come from PBMCs, collected at surgery. All receptors derive from a female donor with early-stage non-small cell lung cancer.

This clonotype has only a few counts. The rearrangement links TRBV28 to TRBJ1-4; TRBD1 might be the D (5 bases). The CDR3 length is 15 residues. Looked up from germline, CDR1 is MDHEN and CDR2 is SYDVKM. Trimming removed 5 bases from V and 3 bases from J, with 13 bases in between. CDR3 loop: CASSPGFAPNEKLFF. In DNA, the CDR3 is TGTGCCAGCAGTCCAGGGTTTGCTCCTAATGAAAAACTGTTTTTT.

V and J are TRBV6-1 and TRBJ1-6; D might be TRBD1 (6 bases). V lost 8 bases to trimming and J lost 6 bases, with 17 bases between them. The germline V gene has CDR1 MNHNS and CDR2 SASEGT. The length of the CDR3 is 15 residues. The CDR3: CASFSPGQVNSPLHF. CDR3 coding DNA: TGTGCCAGCTTTTCTCCGGGACAAGTTAATTCACCCCTCCACTTT.

This clonotype was observed many times. J is TRBJ2-7 and V is TRBV20-1; 13 bases match TRBD2. The CDR3 has 14 residues. In germline, CDR1 is DFQATT, CDR2 SNEGSKA (reference sequence). After removal of 6 bases from V and 2 bases from J, the junction contained 4 bases not matched to a gene. This chain's CDR3 is CSATSGRAPYEQYF. As DNA, the CDR3 is TGCAGTGCCACTAGCGGGAGGGCCCCCTACGAGCAGTACTTC.

This clonotype was detected many times. The chain joins TRBV18 to TRBJ2-3; 10 bases align to TRBD2. V trimming: 3 bases; J trimming: 4 bases; junction bases outside the gene matches: 7. From germline, CDR1 is KGHSH and CDR2 LQKENI. CDR3 length: 16 residues. The CDR3 loop reads CASSPYSGRAADTQYF. CDR3 bases: TGTGCCAGCTCACCCTACAGCGGGAGGGCCGCAGATACGCAGTATTTT.

This clonotype was counted at least ten times. The chain combines TRBV2 with TRBJ2-5; D is uncertain. This CDR3 is built from 10 residues. The germline V and J ends were trimmed by 7 bases and 2 bases, with 2 bases remaining between them. The germline V gene has CDR1 SNHLY and CDR2 FYNNEI. CDR3 nucleotide sequence: TGTGCCAGCAATCAAGAGACCCAGTACTTC. Its protein is CASNQETQYF. Looking up the rest from reference TRBV2 and TRBJ2-5 gives the full variable domain: EPEVTQTPSHQVTQMGQEVILRCVPISNHLYFYWYRQILGQKVEFLVSFYNNEISEKSEIFDDQFSVERPDGSNFTLKIRSTKLEDSAMYFCASNQETQYFGPGTRLLVL.

The rearrangement uses TRBV27 and TRBJ2-7; 8 bases are a match to TRBD1. CDR1 and CDR2 (germline): MNHEY, SMNVEV (reference sequence). The CDR3 totals 14 residues. The J segment lost 2 bases and the V segment lost 6 bases, leaving 6 bases of the junction unmatched. The CDR3 nucleotides read TGTGCCAGCAGAAGAACAGGGGGTACCTACGAGCAGTACGTC. The encoded protein is CASRRTGGTYEQYV.

There are a few counts of this clonotype. The V and J genes are TRBV7-9 and TRBJ1-2, with D hard to call. CDR1 is SEHNR and CDR2 is FQNEAQ in the germline V gene (reference sequence). CDR3 length: 17 residues. V dropped 4 bases and J dropped 3 bases, with 21 bases sitting between them. The CDR3, as DNA: TGTGCCAGCAGCTCCCAGTCCCCCGAAAGTCTCCACTATGGCTACACCTTC. It yields the protein CASSSQSPESLHYGYTF. The variable domain in full, completed from reference TRBV7-9 and TRBJ1-2, reads DTGVSQNPRHKITKRGQNVTFRCDPISEHNRLYWYRQTLGQGPEFLTYFQNEAQLEKSRLLSDRFSAERPKGSFSTLEIQRTEQGDSAMYLCASSSQSPESLHYGYTFGSGTRLTVV.

In regard to this clonotype: A read error may account for a junction end that differs from germline. CDR3 sequence (DNA): TGTGCCAACAGTTCGGGCACACGCGGGACCCAGTACTTC. This sequence encodes CANSSGTRGTQYF. This chain uses TRBV27 with TRBJ2-5; no reliable D call. Germline values: CDR1 MNHEY, CDR2 SMNVEV (reference sequence). CDR3 length: 13 amino acids.

This clonotype was seen at least ten times. The chain uses TRBV20-1 and TRBJ2-3; D remains unclear. Trimming cost V 3 bases and J 7 bases, with 8 bases left between them. Germline CDR1 is DFQATT and CDR2 is SNEGSKA (reference sequence). The CDR3 spans 11 residues. Here the CDR3 DNA reads TGCAGTGCTAGTCCACAAAATACGCAGTATTTT. Translated, it gives CSASPQNTQYF.

This clonotype has a count of ten or more. The chain joins TRBV6-1 to TRBJ2-7; D remains ambiguous. Trimming pared 6 bases from V and 4 bases from J, leaving 10 bases between. CDR3 size: 12 residues. Germline V gene sequence: CDR1 MNHNS, CDR2 SASEGT. CDR3 region: CASSLQLYEQYV. The CDR3 nucleotides are TGTGCCAGCAGCTTACAGCTTTACGAGCAGTACGTC.

This clonotype was observed many times. This chain links TRBV5-1 with TRBJ2-2; D may be TRBD1 (5 bases). The V end lost 6 bases, the J end lost 0 bases, and 9 bases lay between the germline ends. Germline CDR1 reads SGHRS; CDR2 reads YFSETQ. The CDR3 is 14 amino acids. The CDR3 sequence: CASIMTANTGELFF. CDR3 DNA sequence: TGCGCCAGCATCATGACAGCGAACACCGGGGAGCTGTTTTTT.

Ten or more counts support this clonotype. V gene TRBV7-9 combines with J gene TRBJ1-1; D is ambiguous. The germline V gene encodes CDR1 SEHNR and CDR2 FQNEAQ (reference sequence). This CDR3 is 12 amino acids long. V gave up 4 bases and J gave up 1 base, with 4 bases separating them. CDR3 protein: CASSSANTEAFF. The CDR3 bases are TGTGCCAGCAGCTCAGCGAACACTGAAGCTTTCTTT.

This clonotype turned up a few times. CDR3 region: CASSPRAEGGNYGYTF. The DNA of the CDR3 is TGTGCCAGCAGCCCTCGCGCGGAGGGTGGTAACTATGGCTACACCTTC. J is TRBJ1-2 and V is TRBV4-2, with no clear D. The CDR3 has 16 amino acids. The germline V gene encodes CDR1 LGHNA and CDR2 YNFKEQ. Deletions cut 4 bases from V and 1 base from J, with 16 bases between.